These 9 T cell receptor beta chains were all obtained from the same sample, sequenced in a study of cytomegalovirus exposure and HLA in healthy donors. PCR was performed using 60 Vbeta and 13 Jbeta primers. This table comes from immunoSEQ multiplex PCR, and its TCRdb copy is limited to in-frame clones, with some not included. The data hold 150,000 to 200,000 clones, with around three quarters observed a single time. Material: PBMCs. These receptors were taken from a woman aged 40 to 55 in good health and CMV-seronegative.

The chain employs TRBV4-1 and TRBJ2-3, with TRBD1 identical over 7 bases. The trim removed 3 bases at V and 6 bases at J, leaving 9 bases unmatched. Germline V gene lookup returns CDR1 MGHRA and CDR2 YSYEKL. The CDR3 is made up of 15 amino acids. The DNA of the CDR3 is TGCGCCAGCAGCCACCGCGGCCAGGGGGACGATACGCAGTATTTT. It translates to CASSHRGQGDDTQYF.

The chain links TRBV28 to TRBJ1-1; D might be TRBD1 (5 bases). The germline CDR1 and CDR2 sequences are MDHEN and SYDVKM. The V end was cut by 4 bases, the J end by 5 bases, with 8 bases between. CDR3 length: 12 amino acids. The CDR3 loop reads CASSSRVTEAFF. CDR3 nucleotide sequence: TGTGCCAGCAGTTCCAGGGTTACTGAAGCTTTCTTT. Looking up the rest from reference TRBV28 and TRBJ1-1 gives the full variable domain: DVKVTQSSRYLVKRTGEKVFLECVQDMDHENMFWYRQDPGLGLRLIYFSYDVKMKEKGDIPEGYSVSREKKERFSLILESASTNQTSMYLCASSSRVTEAFFGQGTRLTVV.

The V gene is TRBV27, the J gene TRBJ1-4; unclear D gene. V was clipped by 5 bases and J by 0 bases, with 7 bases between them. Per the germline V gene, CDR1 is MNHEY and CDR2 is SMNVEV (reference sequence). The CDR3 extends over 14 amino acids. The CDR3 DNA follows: TGTGCCAGCAGTGTCAGGTCAACTAATGAAAAACTGTTTTTT. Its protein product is CASSVRSTNEKLFF.

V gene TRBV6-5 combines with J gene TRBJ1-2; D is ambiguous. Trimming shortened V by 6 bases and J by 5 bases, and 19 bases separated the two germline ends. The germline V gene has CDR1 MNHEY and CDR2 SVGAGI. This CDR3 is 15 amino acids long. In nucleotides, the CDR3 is TGTGCCAGCAGAATAGGACCTACTAGAACATATGGCTACACCTTC. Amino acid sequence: CASRIGPTRTYGYTF.

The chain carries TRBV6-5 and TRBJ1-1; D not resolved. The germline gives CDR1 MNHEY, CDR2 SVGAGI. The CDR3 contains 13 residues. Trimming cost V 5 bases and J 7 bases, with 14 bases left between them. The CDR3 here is CASSEMGRGEAFF. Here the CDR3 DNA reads TGTGCCAGCAGTGAAATGGGTCGGGGTGAAGCTTTCTTT.

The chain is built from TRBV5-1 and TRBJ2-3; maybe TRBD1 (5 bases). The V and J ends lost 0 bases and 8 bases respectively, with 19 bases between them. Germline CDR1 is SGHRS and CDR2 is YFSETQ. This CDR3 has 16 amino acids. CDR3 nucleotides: TGCGCCAGCAGCTTGGTGGCTGGTGGGCAGGGCGCTACGCAGTATTTT. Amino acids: CASSLVAGGQGATQYF.

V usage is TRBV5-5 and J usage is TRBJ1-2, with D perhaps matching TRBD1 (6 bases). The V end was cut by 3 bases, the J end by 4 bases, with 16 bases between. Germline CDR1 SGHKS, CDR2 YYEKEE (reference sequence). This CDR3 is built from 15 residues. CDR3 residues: CASSSRGGVSYGYTF. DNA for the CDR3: TGTGCCAGCAGCTCGAGGGGGGGGGTGAGCTATGGCTACACCTTC.

The CDR3 here is CASSLGRTVNTEAFF. DNA of the CDR3: TGTGCCAGCAGCCTAGGAAGGACAGTGAACACTGAAGCTTTCTTT. The chain links TRBV7-9 to TRBJ1-1, with D maybe TRBD1 (6 bases). CDR1 is SEHNR and CDR2 is FQNEAQ in the germline V gene (reference sequence). V was pared by 5 bases and J by 0 bases, with 13 bases between. The CDR3 has 15 amino acids.

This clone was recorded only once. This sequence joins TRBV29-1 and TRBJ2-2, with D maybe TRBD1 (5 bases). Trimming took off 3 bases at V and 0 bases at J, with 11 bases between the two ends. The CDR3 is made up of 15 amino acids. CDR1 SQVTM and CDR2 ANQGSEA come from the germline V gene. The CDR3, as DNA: TGCAGCGTTGACCCAGCAGGGACGAACACCGGGGAGCTGTTTTTT. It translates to CSVDPAGTNTGELFF.